The 23 T cell receptor beta chains listed next were all sequenced from one sample in a study of blood T cell repertoires in COVID-19. Clones were sequenced by immunoSEQ multiplex PCR, and TCRdb holds only the in-frame ones, with some missing. The table has around 130,000 clones, about 90% seen once; the top ten hold about 10%. The sequencing sample was made of peripheral blood. The source is a man aged 55 to 70 with active or convalescent COVID-19.

The chain combines TRBV5-8 with TRBJ1-1, with TRBD1 as a possible D gene (5 bases). This CDR3 spans 15 amino acids. Deletions cut 0 bases from V and 5 bases from J, with 14 bases between. From germline, CDR1 is SGHTS and CDR2 YDEGEE. The CDR3, as DNA: TGTGCCAGCAGCTTGGGGCAGGGCCCCAGTACTGAAGCTTTCTTT. Translation: CASSLGQGPSTEAFF.

J is TRBJ2-2 and V is TRBV6-8; the match to TRBD2 covers 9 bases. Germline CDR1 MNHGY, CDR2 SAAAGT. CDR3 length equals 20 residues. V shed 6 bases, J shed 5 bases, and the junction held 22 bases outside the gene matches. CDR3 sequence (DNA): TGTGCCAGCAGGTACAAGGTGGGAGCGGGAGGTATATTTTTTACCGGGGAGCTGTTTTTT. It is translated as CASRYKVGAGGIFFTGELFF.

V is TRBV9 and J is TRBJ2-7; weak D call: TRBD2 (6 bases). Germline CDR1 and CDR2: SGDLS and YYNGEE. This CDR3 is built from 15 residues. Trimming cost V 1 base and J 2 bases, with 13 bases left between them. The CDR3 sequence is CASSVSAGRTYEQYF. As DNA, the CDR3 is TGTGCCAGCAGCGTATCGGCGGGACGGACCTACGAGCAGTACTTC.

This clone came up once. The chain links TRBV7-2 to TRBJ2-2; D gene uncertain. Trimming took 4 bases from V and 7 from J, leaving 13 bases between them. Germline CDR1 is SGHTA and CDR2 is FQGNSA. CDR3 length equals 14 residues. The CDR3 sequence is CASSYGSWSGELFF. CDR3 nucleotide sequence: TGTGCCAGCAGCTATGGGTCGTGGAGCGGGGAGCTGTTTTTT.

This chain joins TRBV4-2 and TRBJ2-1; 8 positions match TRBD2. This CDR3 is built from 15 residues. Germline lookup yields CDR1 LGHNA and CDR2 YNFKEQ. With 2 bases clipped from V and 4 bases from J, the junction kept 4 bases outside the gene matches. CDR3 sequence (DNA): TGTGCCAGCAGCCAAAGCGGGAGTAGGTACAATGAGCAGTTCTTC. Protein product: CASSQSGSRYNEQFF.

The chain recombines TRBV18 with TRBJ2-1; perhaps TRBD2 as D (6 bases). Between the trimmed V and J ends, which lost 3 bases and 7 bases, there was a span of 16 bases. Per germline, CDR1 KGHSH and CDR2 LQKENI. CDR3 length: 15 amino acids. The CDR3 DNA sequence: TGTGCCAGCTCACCCCTTCTAGCGAGGAGGAATGAGCAGTTCTTC. Its translation is CASSPLLARRNEQFF.

The rearrangement uses TRBV9 and TRBJ2-2, with D unresolved. The germline V gene encodes CDR1 SGDLS and CDR2 YYNGEE. V lost 1 base to trimming and J lost 7 bases, with 5 bases between them. This CDR3 has 12 amino acids. This chain's CDR3 is CASSVFSGELFF. CDR3 bases: TGTGCCAGCAGCGTATTCAGCGGGGAGCTGTTTTTT.

The chain joins TRBV19 to TRBJ1-5; D not certain. Trimming cost V 3 bases and J 2 bases, with 11 bases left between them. This CDR3 region has 15 residues. Germline CDR1 and CDR2: LNHDA and SQIVND (reference sequence). The CDR3 sequence is CASSIEGPGNQPQHF. CDR3 coding DNA: TGTGCCAGTAGTATCGAGGGCCCGGGCAATCAGCCCCAGCATTTT.

This chain joins TRBV6-2 or TRBV6-3 and TRBJ1-5; no firm D call. Per germline, CDR1 MNHEY and CDR2 SVGEGT. V was pared by 0 bases and J by 2 bases, with 8 bases between. The CDR3 extends over 15 amino acids. CDR3 loop: CASSYSIGGNQPQHF. CDR3 sequence (DNA): TGTGCCAGCAGTTACTCCATCGGGGGCAATCAGCCCCAGCATTTT.

This chain uses TRBV11-2 with TRBJ2-7, with D possibly matching TRBD1 (5 bases). Germline V gene lookup returns CDR1 SGHAT and CDR2 FQNNGV. This CDR3 contains 13 residues. Trimming took 4 bases from V and 5 from J, leaving 12 bases between them. The CDR3 region has the DNA TGTGCCAGCAGCTGGGCAGGGCCCAACGAGCAGTACTTC. Encoded protein: CASSWAGPNEQYF.

This clone was found a few times. J is TRBJ2-7 and V is TRBV7-2; D is possibly TRBD2 (5 bases). Germline V gene lookup returns CDR1 SGHTA and CDR2 FQGNSA. V lost 2 bases and J lost 2, with 13 bases in between. This CDR3 has 15 residues. The CDR3 DNA follows: TGTGCCAGCAGCTTATCCTCTACTAGTACCTACGAGCAGTACTTC. Its translation: CASSLSSTSTYEQYF.

The chain has TRBV28 and TRBJ2-3; the D gene is possibly TRBD2 (6 bases). V was pared by 5 bases and J by 1 base, with 13 bases between. CDR1 and CDR2 (germline): MDHEN, SYDVKM. This CDR3 has 15 amino acids. The CDR3 reads CASSPSGYGTDTQYF. Written as DNA, the CDR3 is TGTGCCAGCAGTCCCAGCGGGTATGGCACAGATACGCAGTATTTT.

The chain couples TRBV6-2 or TRBV6-3 to TRBJ2-5; TRBD2 matches 11 bases. Germline CDR1 reads MNHEY; CDR2 reads SVGEGT. The CDR3 loop spans 17 amino acids. Trimming cost V 6 bases and J 1 base; bases outside gene matches: 10. CDR3: CASSRDLLAGGQETQYF. Here the CDR3 DNA reads TGTGCCAGCAGCCGCGACCTTCTAGCGGGAGGCCAAGAGACCCAGTACTTC.

This clone has a single count. CDR3 amino acids: CASSRRQGELEKLFF. CDR3 DNA: TGCGCCAGCAGCCGCCGACAGGGGGAACTTGAAAAACTGTTTTTT. The chain uses TRBV4-3 and TRBJ1-4, with 9 bases lining up with TRBD1. The CDR3 runs to 15 residues. J gave up 7 bases and V 4 bases, and 7 bases lay outside the gene matches. CDR1 is LGHNA, CDR2 YSLEER, per germline.

This chain connects TRBV29-1 to TRBJ1-2; the D is unclear. This CDR3 comprises 16 residues. The V gene lost 4 bases and the J gene lost 4 bases, with 22 bases spanning the gap. The V gene's germline CDR1 is SQVTM and CDR2 ANQGSEA. DNA of the CDR3: TGCAGCGTTGGAAGGCGAGGAGGGCCGTCGTCCTATGGCTACACCTTC. Residues: CSVGRRGGPSSYGYTF.

The chain carries TRBV18 and TRBJ2-3; D unclear. V shed 6 bases and J shed 0 bases, with 4 bases lying between them. The CDR3 length is 12 residues. Germline CDR1 reads KGHSH; CDR2 reads LQKENI. In nucleotides, the CDR3 is TGTGCCAGCTCTCTTAGCACAGATACGCAGTATTTT. Encoded protein: CASSLSTDTQYF.

V is TRBV7-6 and J is TRBJ1-4, with 8 bases identical to TRBD1. The CDR3 covers 17 residues. In germline, CDR1 is SGHVS, CDR2 FNYEAQ. The V and J ends lost 2 bases and 4 bases, in that order; junction bases with no gene match: 9. CDR3 in DNA: TGTGCCAGCAGCTTACAGGCAGGGGGCTATGGTAATGAAAAACTGTTTTTT. It is translated as CASSLQAGGYGNEKLFF.

The chain has TRBV5-5 and TRBJ1-5, with D unresolved. The germline V gene encodes CDR1 SGHKS and CDR2 YYEKEE (reference sequence). The CDR3 has 16 amino acids. V was shortened by 6 bases and J by 3 bases, with 19 bases between the two germline ends. DNA for the CDR3: TGTGCCAGCACCAGAGGGTCCGACGGAGCCAATCAGCCCCAGCATTTT. Encoded protein: CASTRGSDGANQPQHF.

The rearrangement links TRBV19 to TRBJ1-1; 8 nucleotides match TRBD1. The CDR3 totals 15 residues. V shed 6 bases and J 1 base; nucleotides not matched to a gene: 7. The germline V gene has CDR1 LNHDA and CDR2 SQIVND (reference sequence). As DNA, the CDR3 is TGTGCCAGTAGCAAAGTCGGGACAGGGAACACTGAAGCTTTCTTT. It codes for CASSKVGTGNTEAFF.

The rearrangement joins TRBV5-1 to TRBJ2-7; D gene uncertain. Germline CDR1 and CDR2: SGHRS and YFSETQ. This CDR3 region has 14 residues. Trimming took 0 bases from V and 0 from J, leaving 7 bases between them. Here the CDR3 DNA reads TGCGCCAGCAGCTTGGGGTCTAGCTCCTACGAGCAGTACTTC. Amino acid sequence: CASSLGSSSYEQYF.

The V call is TRBV28, the J call TRBJ2-2, with a weak D call TRBD2 (5 bases). The CDR3 loop spans 13 amino acids. V lost 5 bases and J 9 bases, leaving 13 bases between the germline ends. The V gene's germline CDR1 is MDHEN and CDR2 SYDVKM. This CDR3 reads CASSLPGSRELFF. In DNA form, the CDR3 reads TGTGCCAGCAGTCTCCCGGGAAGCCGGGAGCTGTTTTTT.

V usage is TRBV27 and J usage is TRBJ2-7; 7 bases are a match to TRBD1. V shed 0 bases, J shed 4 bases, and the junction held 18 bases outside the gene matches. CDR1 is MNHEY and CDR2 is SMNVEV in the germline V gene (reference sequence). The CDR3 length is 19 residues. CDR3: CASSLSGTASGKWAYEQYF. Here the CDR3 DNA reads TGTGCCAGCAGTTTATCGGGGACAGCAAGCGGAAAGTGGGCTTACGAGCAGTACTTC.

The V gene is TRBV10-3, the J gene TRBJ1-6, with D possibly matching TRBD1 (6 bases). Trimming removed 3 bases at V and 9 bases at J, with 6 bases between. This CDR3 spans 12 amino acids. The V gene's germline CDR1 is ENHRY and CDR2 SYGVKD. CDR3 region: CAISEQGSPLHF. The DNA for the CDR3 is TGTGCCATCAGTGAACAGGGTTCACCCCTCCACTTT.